This TCR beta chain was captured in a study of blood T cells in healthy people across ages. Study-wide results and caveats: Unknown donor CMV status possibly confounded expanded clonotype changes.

The individuals who served as donors were healthy Caucasians living in Russia, aged about 6 to 100. Comment on this clonotype: Its target is not known.

The CDR3 extends over 15 amino acids. Germline V gene lookup returns CDR1 ENHRY and CDR2 SYGVKD. With a J-beta primer mix and a sample-barcoded 5' primer, a second PCR ran about 7 to 11 cycles. Each cDNA molecule carried a tag from a template-switch adaptor that contained 12 random nucleotides. MiXCR was run by TCRdb on the 5' RACE reads, yielding one entry per CDR3 protein. The table records about 510,000 distinct CDR3 sequences, about 27% of them present only once. This same sample was also taken into another study, of T cells of mothers and their children.

This chain joins TRBV10-3 and TRBJ2-7; 7 bases fit TRBD1. The end of the DNA fits TRBJ2-1 better, so the J call may be wrong. The receptor's source is a boy younger than 10 in good health. Sequenced sample: blood. CDR3 nucleotide sequence: TGTGCCATCAGTGGGAAGACAGGGTATAAAGATGAGCAGTTCTTC. This codes for CAISGKTGYKDEQFF.